This TCR beta chain appears in the sequencing data of a study of blood T cell repertoires in COVID-19. Study-wide background: PBMCs, B-cell-depleted T cells, or T cells were the source of the cDNA or gDNA that made up the material.

Assay: immunoSEQ multiplex PCR; the TCRdb copy retains only in-frame clones and omits some. Of a few hundred thousand clones in the sample, nearly 90% were seen once. V lost 10 bases and J lost 0, with 13 bases in between. The CDR3 is 14 residues long. The V gene's germline CDR1 is SNHLY and CDR2 FYNNEI. V and J are TRBV2 and TRBJ2-1; possibly TRBD1 for D (7 bases). The TCR was taken from a middle-aged woman who had recovered from COVID-19. What was sequenced was peripheral blood. The CDR3 DNA is TGTGCCACACAGGGGACTTTCTCCTACAATGAGCAGTTCTTC. This sequence encodes CATQGTFSYNEQFF.